This T cell receptor beta chain was obtained from a study of cytomegalovirus exposure and HLA in healthy donors. Use of 60 Vbeta and 13 Jbeta primers characterized the PCR. Sequenced by immunoSEQ multiplex PCR; TCRdb stores in-frame clones only, minus some. The data hold 100,000 to 150,000 clones, with approximately 15% observed a single time. Donors consisted of healthy bone marrow donors. This clone has just a few counts. At one of its ends the junction is not consistent with the germline gene, which may arise from a read error. The CDR3 contains 15 residues. Germline assignment: CDR1 SEHNR and CDR2 FQNEAQ (reference sequence).

V and J are TRBV7-9 and TRBJ2-3; TRBD1 matches at 8 bases. This clonotype was obtained from a woman under 30 in good health and CMV-seronegative. Sample: PBMCs. CDR3 DNA sequence: TGTGCCAGCAGCTTCATCGGACAGGGCACGGATACGCAGTATTTT. It encodes CASSFIGQGTDTQYF.